Described below is a single T cell receptor (beta chain) sequence and its context. Its antigen is still unknown. What was sequenced were expressed TCRB transcripts, since all of the isolated RNA had been reverse transcribed. Generated by immunoSEQ multiplex PCR, the TCRdb table keeps only in-frame clones and is missing some. In the table there are 600,000 to 750,000 clones, approximately 13% of which are singletons. This entry belongs to a study of beta chain features in type 1 diabetes. Overall study results and limits: Shorter TCRB CDR3s, moderately but significantly so, marked every one of the four CD4+ subsets in Type 1 diabetes patients.

With 3 bases removed from V and 10 bases from J, the gap between germline ends came to 19 bases. CDR3 size: 15 residues. Germline V lookup: CDR1 MGHDK, CDR2 SYGVNS. The chain couples TRBV25-1 to TRBJ2-1; D is possibly TRBD1 or TRBD2 (5 bases each). The sequencing sample was made of naive CD4+ T cells from blood. This clonotype was sampled from a young man with type 1 diabetes. CDR3 loop: CASSDGTVGWLEQFF. In DNA form, the CDR3 reads TGTGCCAGCAGTGATGGGACGGTCGGATGGTTGGAGCAGTTCTTC.